This note documents a single T cell receptor (beta chain) sequence. The antigen this receptor binds is unknown. Per-nucleotide qualities are absent, and no much larger clonotype sits a single base away. Receptors were amplified or captured by the immunoSEQ multiplex PCR assay. What TCRdb holds here is the immuneACCESS table cut down to in-frame rearrangements. Part of the clones is not present; checked against another copy, under half of the missing clones reflect an unresolved V gene, and the others are unexplained. Counted in this sample were about 60,000 clones; 93% of them appeared once. The ten largest clones capture under 2% of the sample. According to the germline V gene, CDR1 reads SGHVS and CDR2 reads FQNEAQ. Trimming removed 2 bases from V and 5 bases from J, leaving 15 bases between the germline ends. CDR3 length: 15 amino acids, cysteine to phenylalanine. The DNA shown is the 45-base CDR3, in frame from base 1.

This specimen comes from a study of T cell changes during pregnancy in multiple sclerosis (dated by TCRdb to between 2018 and 2020). Some background on the complete study: The study looked at changes in the T cell repertoire across pregnancy in women with multiple sclerosis.

This TCR was recovered from a female donor with multiple sclerosis, enrolled in a pregnancy study. The chain is encoded by TRBV7-8 joined to TRBJ2-5; 5 matching bases give a weak D call of TRBD2. This specimen consisted of peripheral blood, obtained after pregnancy. The base sequence is TGTGCCAGCAGCTTACGGGGTCTGGGTTCGGAGACCCAGTACTTC. This gives the protein CASSLRGLGSETQYF.